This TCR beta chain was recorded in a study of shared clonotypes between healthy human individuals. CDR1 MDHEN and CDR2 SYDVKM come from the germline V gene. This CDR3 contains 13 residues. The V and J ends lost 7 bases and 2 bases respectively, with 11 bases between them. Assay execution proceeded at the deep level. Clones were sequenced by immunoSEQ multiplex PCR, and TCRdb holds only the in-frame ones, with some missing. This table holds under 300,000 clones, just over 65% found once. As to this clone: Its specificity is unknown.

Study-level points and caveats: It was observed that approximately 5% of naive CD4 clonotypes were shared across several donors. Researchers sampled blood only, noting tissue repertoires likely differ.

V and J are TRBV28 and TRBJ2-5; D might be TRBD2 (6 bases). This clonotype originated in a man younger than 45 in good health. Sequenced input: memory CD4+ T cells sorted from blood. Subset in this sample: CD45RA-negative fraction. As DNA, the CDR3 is TGTGCCAGCATCGCAGGACTACAAGAGACCCAGTACTTC. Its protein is CASIAGLQETQYF. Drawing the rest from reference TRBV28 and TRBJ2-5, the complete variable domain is DVKVTQSSRYLVKRTGEKVFLECVQDMDHENMFWYRQDPGLGLRLIYFSYDVKMKEKGDIPEGYSVSREKKERFSLILESASTNQTSMYLCASIAGLQETQYFGPGTRLLVL.